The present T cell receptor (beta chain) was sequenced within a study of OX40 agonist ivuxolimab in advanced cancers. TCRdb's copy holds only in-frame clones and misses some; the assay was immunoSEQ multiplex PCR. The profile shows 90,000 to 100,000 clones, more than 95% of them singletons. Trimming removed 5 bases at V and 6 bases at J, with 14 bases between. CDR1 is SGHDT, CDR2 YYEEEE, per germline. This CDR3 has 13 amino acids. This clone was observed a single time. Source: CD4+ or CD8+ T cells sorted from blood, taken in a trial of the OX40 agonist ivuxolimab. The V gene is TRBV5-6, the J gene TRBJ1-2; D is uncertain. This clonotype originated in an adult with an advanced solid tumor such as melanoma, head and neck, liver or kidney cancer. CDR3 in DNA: TGTGCCAGCAGGGCCTTACCTCAGAATGGCTACACCTTC. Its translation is CASRALPQNGYTF.